One T cell receptor beta chain is described in this entry. The antigen is unknown. Trimming stripped 5 bases from V and 4 bases from J, with 21 bases between. The CDR3 consists of 16 residues. Germline V lookup: CDR1 MDHEN, CDR2 SYDVKM. PCR primers comprised 60 Vbeta and 13 Jbeta primers. Some clones are missing from TCRdb's copy, which holds only in-frame ones; the method was immunoSEQ multiplex PCR. The sample holds approximately 140,000 clones; approximately 60% are singletons and the top ten take approximately 6.5%. The data belong to a study of cytomegalovirus exposure and HLA in healthy donors. The study's findings and limits: Relative to the 666-donor mean, N-insertions were reportedly fewer in an Asian-associated ancestry cluster in a later analysis. Donors were assumed by presence/absence analyses to have roughly uniform sequencing depth. CMV serostatus alone was available as immune exposure information.

Input material: PBMCs. This rearrangement joins TRBV28 to TRBJ2-7; tentative D call: TRBD1 (7 bases). This TCR derives from a woman aged 60-75 years in good health and CMV-seropositive. The CDR3 protein is CASSTRGVRGRYEQYF. The CDR3, as DNA: TGTGCCAGCAGTACCCGCGGGGTCAGGGGGAGGTACGAGCAGTACTTC.